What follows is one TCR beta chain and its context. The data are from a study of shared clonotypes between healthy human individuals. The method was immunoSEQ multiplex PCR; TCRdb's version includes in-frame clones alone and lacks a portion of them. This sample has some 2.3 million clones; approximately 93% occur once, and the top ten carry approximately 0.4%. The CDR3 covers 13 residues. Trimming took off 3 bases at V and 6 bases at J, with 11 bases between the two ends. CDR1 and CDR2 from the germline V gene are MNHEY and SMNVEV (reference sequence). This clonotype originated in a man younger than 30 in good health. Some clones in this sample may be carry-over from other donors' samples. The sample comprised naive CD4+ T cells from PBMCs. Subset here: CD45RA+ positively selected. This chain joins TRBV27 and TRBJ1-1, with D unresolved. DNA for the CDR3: TGTGCCAGCAGTTTTAGTTCGAGGGCTGAAGCTTTCTTT. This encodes CASSFSSRAEAFF.